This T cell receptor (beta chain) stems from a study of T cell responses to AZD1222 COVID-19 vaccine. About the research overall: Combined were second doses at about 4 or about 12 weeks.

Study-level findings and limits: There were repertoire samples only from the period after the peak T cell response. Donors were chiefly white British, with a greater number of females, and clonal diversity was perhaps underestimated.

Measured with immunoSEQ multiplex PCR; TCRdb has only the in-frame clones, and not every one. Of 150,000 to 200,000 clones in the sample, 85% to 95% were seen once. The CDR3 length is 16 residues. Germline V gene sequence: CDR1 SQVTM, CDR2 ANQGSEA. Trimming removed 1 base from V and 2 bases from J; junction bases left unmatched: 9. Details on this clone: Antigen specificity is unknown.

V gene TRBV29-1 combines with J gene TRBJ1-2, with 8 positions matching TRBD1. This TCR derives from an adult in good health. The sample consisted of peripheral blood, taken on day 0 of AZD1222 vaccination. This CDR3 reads CSVEGFWTGMNYGYTF. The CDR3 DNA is TGCAGCGTTGAAGGGTTTTGGACAGGGATGAACTATGGCTACACCTTC.